A single sample is the source of the 11 T cell receptor beta chains below, sequenced in a study of shared clonotypes between healthy human individuals. The table came from immunoSEQ multiplex PCR; TCRdb's copy has only in-frame clones and leaves some out. The table shows 740,000 or so clones, with 60% to 75% occurring only once. The source material was memory CD4+ T cells sorted from blood. Regarding subset: CD45RA-negative fraction. These receptors all come from a woman in her twenties or thirties in good health.

The V call is TRBV7-2, the J call TRBJ2-3; D not certain. The CDR3 is made up of 16 amino acids. V was shortened by 0 bases and J by 6 bases, with 16 bases between the two germline ends. Germline V gene sequence: CDR1 SGHTA, CDR2 FQGNSA. CDR3 region: CASSLAPGSGGDTQYF. CDR3 nucleotides: TGTGCCAGCAGCTTAGCGCCAGGAAGTGGTGGGGATACGCAGTATTTT.

The chain recombines TRBV6-6 with TRBJ2-7, with 9 nucleotides matching TRBD1. Germline V lookup: CDR1 MNHNY, CDR2 SVGAGI (reference sequence). This CDR3 spans 14 amino acids. Trimming took 6 bases from V and 4 from J; bases not matched to a gene: 7. The DNA for the CDR3 is TGTGCCAGCAGAGCCGGGACAGGGCTTTACGAGCAGTACTTC. This translates into CASRAGTGLYEQYF.

This chain uses TRBV28 with TRBJ1-2, with D possibly TRBD1 on 6 matching bases. Germline CDR1 MDHEN, CDR2 SYDVKM. V shed 8 bases and J shed 4 bases, with 14 bases lying between them. This CDR3 is 13 amino acids long. The CDR3 region is CASSNPGVYGYTF. In DNA form, the CDR3 reads TGTGCCAGCTCCAACCCAGGGGTCTATGGCTACACCTTC.

The V and J genes are TRBV19 and TRBJ1-3; 7 nucleotides line up with TRBD1. The V gene end was trimmed by 8 bases and the J gene end by 3 bases; junction bases not matched to a gene: 7. The CDR3 has 14 amino acids. CDR1 is LNHDA, CDR2 SQIVND, per germline (reference sequence). CDR3 sequence reads: CASGKQGFGNTIYF. CDR3 in DNA: TGTGCCAGTGGGAAACAGGGGTTTGGAAACACCATATATTTT.

The rearrangement links TRBV7-9 to TRBJ1-4, with D possibly matching TRBD1 (5 bases). V was pared by 1 base and J by 4 bases, with 7 bases between. Germline CDR1 is SEHNR and CDR2 is FQNEAQ (reference sequence). This CDR3 region has 14 residues. DNA of the CDR3: TGTGCCAGCAGCTTAGAGACAGTTAATGAAAAACTGTTTTTT. It encodes CASSLETVNEKLFF.

This clone was seen a few times. The V call is TRBV28, the J call TRBJ1-3; D not resolved. Germline loops: CDR1 MDHEN, CDR2 SYDVKM. The CDR3 consists of 14 residues. Trimming took off 6 bases at V and 2 bases at J, with 11 bases between the two ends. The CDR3 DNA is TGTGCCAGCAGGACCCCGCAGGCTGGAAACACCATATATTTT. Encoded protein: CASRTPQAGNTIYF.

The V call is TRBV4-2, the J call TRBJ2-2, with a tentative D call TRBD2 (5 bases). V was cut by 1 base and J by 5 bases, with 8 bases left in between. Germline V gene lookup returns CDR1 LGHNA and CDR2 YNFKEQ. This CDR3 is built from 14 residues. This CDR3 reads CASSQAGLTGELFF. DNA for the CDR3: TGTGCCAGCAGCCAAGCGGGGTTAACCGGGGAGCTGTTTTTT.

V and J are TRBV1 and TRBJ2-5; the DNA was not compared with TRBD2, the D call given in the table. TRBV1 is a listed pseudogene. The CDR3 consists of 15 residues. The CDR3 sequence: CTSSQVAEHQETQYF. In DNA form, the CDR3 reads TGCACCAGCAGCCAAGTAGCGGAGCACCAAGAGACCCAGTACTTC.

The V and J genes are TRBV27 and TRBJ1-5; 7 positions agree with TRBD1. The J segment lost 3 bases and the V segment lost 6 bases, leaving 8 bases of the junction unmatched. This CDR3 contains 15 residues. Germline assignment: CDR1 MNHEY and CDR2 SMNVEV (reference sequence). The CDR3 spells CASRPRQGPNQPQHF. CDR3 DNA: TGTGCCAGCAGGCCGCGACAGGGACCCAATCAGCCCCAGCATTTT.

This clone has only a few counts. One end of the junction does not line up with germline, which may come from a read error. This chain uses TRBV4-2 with TRBJ1-5; D gene uncertain. Germline V gene sequence: CDR1 LGHNA, CDR2 YNFKEQ. There are 10 residues in the CDR3. The CDR3, as DNA: TGTGCCAGCAGCCTTCCGGTCCCCACTTTT. This translates into CASSLPVPTF.

Comment on this clone: This sample also contains other DNA sequences that code for the same CDR3. The DNA of the CDR3 is TGTGCCAGTTCGCGGGGGAGGAACACTGAAGCTTTCTTT. This encodes CASSRGRNTEAFF. The J gene is TRBJ1-1, the V gene TRBV19, with D possibly being TRBD1 (5 bases). This CDR3 contains 13 residues. Per germline, CDR1 LNHDA and CDR2 SQIVND (reference sequence). V dropped 8 bases and J dropped 1 base, with 11 bases sitting between them.